The 25 T cell receptor beta chains listed next were all sequenced from one sample in a study of shared clonotypes between healthy human individuals. Sequencing was performed with immunoSEQ multiplex PCR; in TCRdb, only in-frame clones are kept and a portion is missing. The repertoire consists of roughly 220,000 clones, with approximately 65% occurring once and the leading ten covering more than 9.5%. What was sequenced was memory CD4+ T cells sorted from blood. Specified subset: CD45RA-negative fraction. Source of these receptors: a man aged 25-45 years in good health.

The rearrangement joins TRBV11-1 to TRBJ2-1; D not certain. The V end was cut by 5 bases, the J end by 4 bases, with 12 bases between. This CDR3 is 14 amino acids long. The germline CDR1 and CDR2 sequences are SGHAT and FQDESV (reference sequence). CDR3 loop: CASSPALEYNEQFF. The CDR3 DNA is TGTGCCAGCAGCCCGGCATTGGAGTACAATGAGCAGTTCTTC. Complete variable domain (other parts from reference TRBV11-1 and TRBJ2-1): EAEVAQSPRYKITEKSQAVAFWCDPISGHATLYWYRQILGQGPELLVQFQDESVVDDSQLPKDRFSAERLKGVDSTLKIQPAELGDSAMYLCASSPALEYNEQFFGPGTRLTVL.

This clone was seen once. This rearrangement joins TRBV7-9 to TRBJ1-1; D is unresolved. The CDR3 loop spans 15 amino acids. Per the germline V gene, CDR1 is SEHNR and CDR2 is FQNEAQ (reference sequence). V was clipped by 5 bases and J by 0 bases, with 13 bases between them. The CDR3 sequence is CASSPARALNTEAFF. The CDR3, as DNA: TGTGCCAGCAGCCCCGCCCGAGCCCTGAACACTGAAGCTTTCTTT.

The chain carries TRBV5-1 and TRBJ2-1, with TRBD2 matching 7 bases. The CDR3 is 15 amino acids. CDR1 and CDR2 from the germline V gene are SGHRS and YFSETQ. J was trimmed by 7 bases and V by 0 bases; bases with no gene match: 7. CDR3 sequence: CASSLGAGAGNEQFF. CDR3 nucleotide sequence: TGCGCCAGCAGCTTGGGGGCGGGAGCGGGGAATGAGCAGTTCTTC.

The J gene is TRBJ2-3, the V gene TRBV5-4; unclear D gene. The germline V gene has CDR1 SGHNT and CDR2 YYREEE (reference sequence). V was cut by 1 base and J by 4 bases, with 7 bases left in between. The CDR3 is made up of 13 amino acids. The CDR3 spells CASSLWASDTQYF. The DNA of the CDR3 is TGTGCCAGCAGCTTGTGGGCATCAGATACGCAGTATTTT.

The rearrangement links TRBV14 to TRBJ2-1; tentatively, D is TRBD2 (5 bases). The germline V gene has CDR1 SGHDN and CDR2 FVKESK. Trimming removed 0 bases at V and 7 bases at J, with 13 bases between. The CDR3 sequence is 15 residues long. The CDR3 is CASSQERLAGNEQFF. The DNA of the CDR3 is TGTGCCAGCAGCCAAGAGCGGTTGGCGGGTAATGAGCAGTTCTTC.

The chain is built from TRBV29-1 and TRBJ2-7; D gene ambiguous. The length of the CDR3 is 12 residues. V was clipped by 8 bases and J by 0 bases, with 11 bases between them. CDR1 is SQVTM, CDR2 ANQGSEA, per germline. CDR3: CSCQTHSYEQYF. The CDR3 DNA is TGCAGCTGTCAGACCCACTCCTACGAGCAGTACTTC.

This clone was counted only a few times. This chain uses TRBV6-6 with TRBJ1-5; D perhaps matches TRBD1 (6 bases). CDR3 length: 15 residues. The germline V gene has CDR1 MNHNY and CDR2 SVGAGI (reference sequence). V lost 6 bases, J lost 6 bases, and 18 bases lay in between. The CDR3 here is CASSQRGRRGQPQHF. The CDR3, as DNA: TGTGCCAGCAGCCAAAGGGGGAGGCGGGGTCAGCCCCAGCATTTT.

V is TRBV5-4 and J is TRBJ2-1; 11 bases fit TRBD2. Germline values: CDR1 SGHNT, CDR2 YYREEE (reference sequence). This CDR3 contains 16 residues. With 4 bases clipped from V and 4 bases from J, the junction kept 7 bases outside the gene matches. The CDR3 bases are TGTGCCAGCAGCACAGTAGCGGGAGGGACTTACAATGAGCAGTTCTTC. Its protein is CASSTVAGGTYNEQFF. Together with reference TRBV5-4 and TRBJ2-1, the CDR3 gives the full variable domain: ETGVTQSPTHLIKTRGQQVTLRCSSQSGHNTVSWYQQALGQGPQFIFQYYREEENGRGNFPPRFSGLQFPNYSSELNVNALELDDSALYLCASSTVAGGTYNEQFFGPGTRLTVL.

The chain couples TRBV2 to TRBJ2-1; possibly TRBD2 for D (5 bases). Trimming took off 4 bases at V and 7 bases at J, with 17 bases between the two ends. The CDR3 is 15 residues long. CDR1 is SNHLY and CDR2 is FYNNEI in the germline V gene. In DNA, the CDR3 is TGTGCCAGCAGTGGTACGAGAGGGCCCCGGAATGAGCAGTTCTTC. Translating gives CASSGTRGPRNEQFF.

The chain is built from TRBV7-9 and TRBJ2-7; perhaps D is TRBD1 or TRBD2 (5 bases each). Germline lookup yields CDR1 SEHNR and CDR2 FQNEAQ (reference sequence). V was pared by 4 bases and J by 9 bases, with 13 bases between. The CDR3 runs 12 residues. CDR3 residues: CASSSSGGPQYF. CDR3 nucleotide sequence: TGTGCCAGCAGCTCAAGTGGGGGTCCGCAGTACTTC. The full variable domain, with the rest looked up from reference TRBV7-9 and TRBJ2-7, is DTGVSQNPRHKITKRGQNVTFRCDPISEHNRLYWYRQTLGQGPEFLTYFQNEAQLEKSRLLSDRFSAERPKGSFSTLEIQRTEQGDSAMYLCASSSSGGPQYFGPGTRLTVT.

This chain connects TRBV21-1 to TRBJ2-7; the table's D gene call, TRBD2, was not cross checked with the DNA. TRBV21-1 is an annotated pseudogene. The CDR3 has 18 residues. The CDR3 reads CASTLSLRRAESSYEQYF. The CDR3 DNA reads as TGTGCCAGCACCCTCTCCTTGCGGAGGGCGGAGAGCTCCTACGAGCAGTACTTC.

This clone showed up just once. J is TRBJ1-4 and V is TRBV2; no firm D call. The CDR3 loop spans 14 amino acids. Per germline, CDR1 SNHLY and CDR2 FYNNEI. V was cut by 6 bases and J by 7 bases, with 15 bases left in between. DNA of the CDR3: TGTGCCAGCAGCCCGACAACGGGGTCTGAAAAACTGTTTTTT. Translation: CASSPTTGSEKLFF.

This clone was found once. The chain recombines TRBV13 with TRBJ2-3; the D gene is possibly TRBD2 (5 bases). Germline V gene lookup returns CDR1 PRHDT and CDR2 FYEKMQ (reference sequence). With 3 bases removed from V and 6 bases from J, the gap between germline ends came to 13 bases. CDR3 length: 14 amino acids. The chain's CDR3 is CASSLAVERDTQYF. DNA for the CDR3: TGTGCCAGCAGCTTGGCAGTGGAGCGGGATACGCAGTATTTT.

There are a few counts of this clone. The rearrangement links TRBV18 to TRBJ1-1; D remains ambiguous. Germline CDR1 is KGHSH and CDR2 is LQKENI. There are 14 residues in the CDR3. Trimming left V 2 bases short and J 1 base short, with 8 bases between. The DNA of the CDR3 is TGTGCCAGCTCACCAACGGCATCGAACACTGAAGCTTTCTTT. It is translated as CASSPTASNTEAFF.

The chain combines TRBV14 with TRBJ1-2, with D possibly TRBD1 on 6 matching bases. The germline CDR1 and CDR2 sequences are SGHDN and FVKESK. This CDR3 is 12 amino acids long. The V gene lost 3 bases and the J gene lost 4 bases, with 6 bases spanning the gap. CDR3 sequence reads: CASSQGAYGYTF. CDR3 nucleotides: TGTGCCAGCAGCCAGGGGGCCTATGGCTACACCTTC.

V usage is TRBV19 and J usage is TRBJ1-1; D is perhaps TRBD1 (5 bases). Germline loops: CDR1 LNHDA, CDR2 SQIVND (reference sequence). V lost 3 bases, J lost 1 base, and 12 bases lay in between. The CDR3 covers 15 residues. CDR3 coding DNA: TGTGCCAGTAGTATGGGACTCCTGAAGAACACTGAAGCTTTCTTT. This gives the protein CASSMGLLKNTEAFF.

The chain has TRBV5-1 and TRBJ1-5; TRBD1 might be the D (5 bases). Germline V gene lookup returns CDR1 SGHRS and CDR2 YFSETQ. V lost 1 base, J lost 7 bases, and 15 bases lay in between. The CDR3 runs 15 residues. The chain's CDR3 is CASSLNGARDQPQHF. DNA of the CDR3: TGCGCCAGCAGCTTGAATGGGGCACGGGACCAGCCCCAGCATTTT.

The chain combines TRBV2 with TRBJ2-7; maybe TRBD1 (6 bases). The V gene's germline CDR1 is SNHLY and CDR2 FYNNEI. Trimming shortened V by 4 bases and J by 2 bases, and 12 bases separated the two germline ends. The CDR3 extends over 14 amino acids. The CDR3 loop is CASSVGQGTYEQYF. The CDR3 nucleotides are TGTGCCAGCAGTGTGGGTCAGGGGACCTACGAGCAGTACTTC.

The V call is TRBV7-6, the J call TRBJ2-7; D gene ambiguous. Germline V lookup: CDR1 SGHVS, CDR2 FNYEAQ. This CDR3 has 14 amino acids. The V gene lost 1 base and the J gene lost 2 bases, with 9 bases spanning the gap. The CDR3 spells CASSLDVRPYEQYF. The CDR3, as DNA: TGTGCCAGCAGCTTAGACGTAAGACCCTACGAGCAGTACTTC.

This chain uses TRBV5-6 with TRBJ1-5; a possible D gene is TRBD1 (5 bases). Germline V CDR1 and CDR2: SGHDT, YYEEEE. This CDR3 spans 16 amino acids. Deletions cut 1 base from V and 6 bases from J, with 17 bases between. CDR3 sequence (DNA): TGTGCCAGCAGCTTGCTTTTTCCGTCCGGGGGTCAGCCCCAGCATTTT. It is translated as CASSLLFPSGGQPQHF.

This clone was recorded at least ten times. This chain joins TRBV11-2 and TRBJ2-1; D remains unclear. Per the germline V gene, CDR1 is SGHAT and CDR2 is FQNNGV. This CDR3 region has 13 residues. Trimming removed 2 bases at V and 6 bases at J, with 8 bases between. In nucleotides, the CDR3 is TGTGCCAGCAGCTTAAGCAGTCTCAATGAGCAGTTCTTC. As protein: CASSLSSLNEQFF.

The chain combines TRBV7-3 with TRBJ2-3, with 9 nucleotides matching TRBD2. Trimming at V came to 5 bases and at J to 2 bases, leaving 8 bases not matched to a gene. CDR1 SGHTA and CDR2 FQGTGA come from the germline V gene. CDR3 length: 16 amino acids. CDR3 loop: CASSRTAGGITDTQYF. The CDR3 DNA reads TGTGCCAGCAGCCGAACGGCGGGGGGGATCACAGATACGCAGTATTTT.

The chain's CDR3 is CASSNAGWGRGRREPNEQFF. The CDR3 DNA reads TGTGCCAGTAGTAACGCAGGTTGGGGGCGGGGGCGGCGGGAGCCCAATGAGCAGTTCTTC. The chain carries TRBV19 and TRBJ2-1; maybe TRBD2 (7 bases). V dropped 4 bases and J dropped 6 bases, with 31 bases sitting between them. The CDR3 contains 20 residues. The germline V gene has CDR1 LNHDA and CDR2 SQIVND (reference sequence).

This clone was counted a few times. The sample has other DNA sequences that encode this CDR3 too. DNA of the CDR3: TGTGCCAGCAGTGTACAGGGCAAGGAGACCCAGTACTTC. This encodes CASSVQGKETQYF. The V gene is TRBV2, the J gene TRBJ2-5, with D possibly TRBD1 on 6 matching bases. This CDR3 comprises 13 residues. The V gene's germline CDR1 is SNHLY and CDR2 FYNNEI. V lost 4 bases to trimming and J lost 5 bases, with 11 bases between them.

The rearrangement uses TRBV21-1 and TRBJ2-5; the tabulated D call, TRBD1, remains unverified against the DNA. TRBV21-1 is a pseudogene. This CDR3 has 17 amino acids. CDR3 DNA: TGTGCCAGCAGCAGGGATTTACGGGACAGGGGGTTAGAGACCCAGTACTTC. It encodes CASSRDLRDRGLETQYF.